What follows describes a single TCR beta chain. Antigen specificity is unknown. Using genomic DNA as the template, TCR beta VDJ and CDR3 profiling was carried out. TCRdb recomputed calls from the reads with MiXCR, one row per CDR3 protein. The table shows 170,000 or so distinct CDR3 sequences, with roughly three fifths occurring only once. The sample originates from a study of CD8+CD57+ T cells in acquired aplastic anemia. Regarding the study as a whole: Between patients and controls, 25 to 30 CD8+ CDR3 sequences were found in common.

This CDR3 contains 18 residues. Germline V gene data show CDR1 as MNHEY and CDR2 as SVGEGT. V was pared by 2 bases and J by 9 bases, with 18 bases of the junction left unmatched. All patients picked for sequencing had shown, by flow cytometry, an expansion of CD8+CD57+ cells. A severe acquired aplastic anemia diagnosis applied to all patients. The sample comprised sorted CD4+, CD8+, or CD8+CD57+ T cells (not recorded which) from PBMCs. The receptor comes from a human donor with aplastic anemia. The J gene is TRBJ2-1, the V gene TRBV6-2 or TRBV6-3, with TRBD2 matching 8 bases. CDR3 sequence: CASSYVPGGSGSIVEQFF. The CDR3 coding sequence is TGTGCCAGCAGTTACGTGCCGGGGGGGAGTGGGAGTATCGTTGAGCAGTTCTTC.